This TCR beta chain was sequenced in a study of regulatory T cells in long-lasting Graves disease. The time point here: newly diagnosed GD, antithyroid drugs for less than 3 months. PBMCs were the source of the RNA used for TCR sequencing. Building the TCR beta libraries relied on iRepertoire HTBI primers, and CDR3 regions underwent Arm-PCR. Each CDR3 protein is one row after TCRdb ran MiXCR on the multiplex PCR reads. The sample holds around 400,000 distinct CDR3 sequences, roughly 15% seen once. Study-level points and caveats: TCR diversity was lower in persistent than newly diagnosed Graves' disease.

This clonotype occurred many times. The antigen remains undetermined. The clonotype was recovered from a female donor with Graves disease. Sequencing used peripheral blood mononuclear cells (PBMCs), obtained at new diagnosis, from a patient treated with antithyroid drugs.

The CDR3 is CASSPHGGSGANVLTF. CDR3 nucleotide sequence: TGTGCCAGCAGCCCCCACGGGGGCTCTGGGGCCAACGTCCTGACTTTC. J is TRBJ2-6 and V is TRBV13, with D possibly being TRBD2 (6 bases). The CDR3 has 16 amino acids. With 5 bases removed from V and 0 bases from J, the gap between germline ends came to 11 bases. Per germline, CDR1 PRHDT and CDR2 FYEKMQ (reference sequence).